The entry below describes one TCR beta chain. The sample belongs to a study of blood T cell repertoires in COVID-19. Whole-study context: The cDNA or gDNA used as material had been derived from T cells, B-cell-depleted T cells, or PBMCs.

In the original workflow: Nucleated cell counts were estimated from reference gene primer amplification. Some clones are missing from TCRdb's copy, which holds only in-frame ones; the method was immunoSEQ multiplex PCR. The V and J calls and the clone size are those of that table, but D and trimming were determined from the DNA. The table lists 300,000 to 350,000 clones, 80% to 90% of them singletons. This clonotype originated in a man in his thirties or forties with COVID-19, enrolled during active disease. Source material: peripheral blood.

The CDR3 reads CASSWSDSAEQYF. CDR3 DNA: TGTGCCAGCAGCTGGTCCGACTCGGCCGAGCAGTACTTC. The genes are TRBV5-6 and TRBJ2-7, with unresolved D. Per germline, CDR1 SGHDT and CDR2 YYEEEE. The CDR3 consists of 13 residues. The V end lost 3 bases, the J end lost 6 bases, and 13 bases lay between the germline ends.